This T cell receptor (beta chain) was obtained from a study of yellow fever vaccine responses in identical twins. This clonotype was picked up one time. What it recognizes is unknown. TCRdb re-analysed the RT-PCR reads in MiXCR, keeping a single row per CDR3 protein. The sample records some 5,900 distinct CDR3 sequences, about 77% being singletons. Germline V gene lookup returns CDR1 ENHRY and CDR2 SYGVKD. The CDR3 runs 15 residues. Unmatched junction bases numbered 7, after V lost 10 bases and J lost 4 bases. Study results and limitations: A vaccine T cell response that seemed partly convergent and partly personalized was reported in twins.

This sequence originates from a woman aged 18-29 years who received the yellow fever vaccine. This chain links TRBV10-3 with TRBJ2-1; 13 positions agree with TRBD2. The material was T cells from blood (PBMCs), unsorted or a sorted subset (not recorded which), obtained before or after yellow fever vaccination (not recorded which). The CDR3 nucleotides are TGTGCCACGGGGACTAGCGGGACGGGATACAATGAGCAGTTCTTC. Translated: CATGTSGTGYNEQFF.